Below, 16 T cell receptor beta chains from the same sample are listed, as sequenced in a study of blood T cell repertoires in COVID-19. Produced via immunoSEQ multiplex PCR; TCRdb's table is partial and in-frame only. The sample has roughly 290,000 clones, around 81% seen once; the top ten hold around 4.2%. Sequencing was carried out using peripheral blood. The receptors shown here come from a woman aged 45-60 years with active or convalescent COVID-19.

J is TRBJ1-1 and V is TRBV12-3 or TRBV12-4, with TRBD1 identical over 7 bases. CDR3 size: 11 residues. The J segment lost 8 bases and the V segment lost 4 bases, leaving 1 base of the junction unmatched. The CDR3 is CASSWGQEAFF. CDR3 nucleotides: TGTGCCAGCAGTTGGGGACAGGAAGCTTTCTTT.

The V and J genes are TRBV11-2 and TRBJ2-3; D might be TRBD2 (6 bases). Looked up from germline, CDR1 is SGHAT and CDR2 is FQNNGV. The CDR3 has 15 residues. Trimming removed 6 bases from V and 0 bases from J, with 13 bases in between. The DNA of the CDR3 is TGTGCCAGCAGGATAAGGGGACTTAGCACAGATACGCAGTATTTT. It codes for CASRIRGLSTDTQYF. The whole variable domain, filled in from reference TRBV11-2 and TRBJ2-3, reads EAGVAQSPRYKIIEKRQSVAFWCNPISGHATLYWYQQILGQGPKLLIQFQNNGVVDDSQLPKDRFSAERLKGVDSTLKIQPAKLEDSAVYLCASRIRGLSTDTQYFGPGTRLTVL.

V is TRBV7-2 and J is TRBJ2-7, with 10 bases that match TRBD1. The length of the CDR3 is 12 residues. The J segment lost 2 bases and the V segment lost 10 bases, leaving 2 bases of the junction unmatched. Germline V CDR1 and CDR2: SGHTA, FQGNSA. Here the CDR3 reads CATGTGAYEQYF. The CDR3 nucleotides read TGTGCCACCGGGACAGGGGCCTACGAGCAGTACTTC.

J is TRBJ1-1 and V is TRBV4-1; D not resolved. The germline V gene has CDR1 MGHRA and CDR2 YSYEKL. The V end lost 2 bases, the J end lost 1 base, and 17 bases lay between the germline ends. The CDR3 is made up of 17 amino acids. The CDR3 protein is CASSQTGKGLANTEAFF. In DNA, the CDR3 is TGCGCCAGCAGCCAAACCGGGAAGGGATTAGCGAACACTGAAGCTTTCTTT.

The chain uses TRBV20-1 and TRBJ2-5, with 7 bases lining up with TRBD2. The CDR3 totals 15 residues. CDR1 is DFQATT and CDR2 is SNEGSKA in the germline V gene (reference sequence). V lost 3 bases and J lost 1; bases outside the gene matches: 8. DNA of the CDR3: TGCAGTGCTAGTGGCGGGAGTCTCCGCCAAGAGACCCAGTACTTC. This sequence encodes CSASGGSLRQETQYF.

This clone was seen only a few times. V and J are TRBV28 and TRBJ1-2; 10 positions match TRBD1. In germline, CDR1 is MDHEN, CDR2 SYDVKM. CDR3 length: 14 amino acids. Trimming cost V 8 bases and J 6 bases; bases outside gene matches: 9. The CDR3 protein is CASLSTGQGHGYTF. DNA of the CDR3: TGTGCCAGCCTCTCCACGGGACAGGGGCATGGCTACACCTTC.

The V call is TRBV25-1, the J call TRBJ1-1, with D possibly TRBD1 on 5 matching bases. The CDR3 has 15 amino acids. Germline lookup yields CDR1 MGHDK and CDR2 SYGVNS. Trimming took 5 bases from V and 4 from J, leaving 17 bases between them. CDR3 bases: TGTGCCAGCAGTTCACAGATCAGCGGGGGCACTGAAGCTTTCTTT. This codes for CASSSQISGGTEAFF. Drawing the rest from reference TRBV25-1 and TRBJ1-1, the complete variable domain is EADIYQTPRYLVIGTGKKITLECSQTMGHDKMYWYQQDPGMELHLIHYSYGVNSTEKGDLSSESTVSRIRTEHFPLTLESARPSHTSQYLCASSSQISGGTEAFFGQGTRLTVV.

This clone was picked up one time. This chain joins TRBV7-9 and TRBJ2-7; TRBD2 agrees at 10 bases. The germline gives CDR1 SEHNR, CDR2 FQNEAQ (reference sequence). This CDR3 region has 15 residues. V dropped 5 bases and J dropped 5; count of bases not matched to a gene: 9. The CDR3 sequence: CASSQKREGLDEQYF. The CDR3 bases are TGTGCCAGCAGCCAAAAGCGGGAGGGCCTGGACGAGCAGTACTTC.

The CDR3 sequence: CASSRTGETDTQYF. For the CDR3, the DNA is TGTGCCAGCAGCAGGACAGGGGAGACAGATACGCAGTATTTT. V usage is TRBV6-5 and J usage is TRBJ2-3, with 9 nucleotides matching TRBD1. The CDR3 has 14 residues. Germline lookup yields CDR1 MNHEY and CDR2 SVGAGI. Trimming at V came to 6 bases and at J to 3 bases, leaving 4 bases not matched to a gene.

The genes are TRBV12-3 or TRBV12-4 and TRBJ1-1; D call uncertain. The V end was cut by 2 bases, the J end by 8 bases, with 9 bases between. The CDR3 totals 12 residues. The CDR3 loop reads CASSLLRVEAFF. CDR3 coding DNA: TGTGCCAGCAGTTTATTGAGGGTCGAAGCTTTCTTT.

The chain carries TRBV5-1 and TRBJ2-7, with no clear D. The germline CDR1 and CDR2 sequences are SGHRS and YFSETQ. The germline V and J ends were trimmed by 4 bases and 4 bases, with 18 bases remaining between them. The CDR3 is 15 residues long. For the CDR3, the DNA is TGCGCCAGCAGCGCACAACCGGGTTCCCTGTACGAGCAGTACTTC. It yields the protein CASSAQPGSLYEQYF.

The J gene is TRBJ2-7, the V gene TRBV5-4, with 7 bases aligning to TRBD1. Trimming removed 4 bases from V and 1 base from J; junction bases left unmatched: 2. CDR1 is SGHNT, CDR2 YYREEE, per germline (reference sequence). The CDR3 length is 13 residues. The CDR3 nucleotides read TGTGCCAGCAGCGTACAGGGGTCCTACGAGCAGTACTTC. It is translated as CASSVQGSYEQYF.

The chain uses TRBV11-2 and TRBJ2-2, with 13 bases that match TRBD2. The CDR3 loop spans 16 amino acids. Germline lookup yields CDR1 SGHAT and CDR2 FQNNGV. With V trimmed by 4 bases and J by 5 bases, 4 bases remained unmatched. The CDR3 nucleotides read TGTGCCAGCAGCTCCATGACTAGCGGGAGGACCGGGGAGCTGTTTTTT. As protein: CASSSMTSGRTGELFF.

The chain recombines TRBV3-1 (or the pseudogene TRBV3-2) with TRBJ2-3; TRBD2 matches at 11 bases. Germline loops: CDR1 LGHDT, CDR2 YNNKEL (reference sequence). With V trimmed by 4 bases and J by 8 bases, 8 bases remained unmatched. There are 15 residues in the CDR3. CDR3 DNA: TGTGCCAGCAGCCGCCTGGGGACTAGCGGAGGTACGCAGTATTTT. Amino acids: CASSRLGTSGGTQYF.

The chain links TRBV5-4 to TRBJ2-1; D perhaps matches TRBD2 (6 bases). CDR1 is SGHNT and CDR2 is YYREEE in the germline V gene (reference sequence). Trimming pared 4 bases from V and 2 bases from J, leaving 19 bases between. The CDR3 contains 17 residues. The CDR3 DNA reads as TGTGCCAGCAGCCTGGCGAGAGGGAGCGGGCCCTACAATGAGCAGTTCTTC. As protein: CASSLARGSGPYNEQFF.

V is TRBV19 and J is TRBJ1-6; tentative D call: TRBD1 (5 bases). In germline, CDR1 is LNHDA, CDR2 SQIVND (reference sequence). This CDR3 is built from 12 residues. Trimming stripped 7 bases from V and 13 bases from J, with 14 bases between. The CDR3: CASTPGRGPLHF. In DNA, the CDR3 is TGTGCCAGTACCCCTGGACGGGGGCCCCTCCACTTT. The full variable domain, rest sourced from reference TRBV19 and TRBJ1-6, is DGGITQSPKYLFRKEGQNVTLSCEQNLNHDAMYWYRQDPGQGLRLIYYSQIVNDFQKGDIAEGYSVSREKKESFPLTVTSAQKNPTAFYLCASTPGRGPLHFGNGTRLTVT.